The rows below give T cell receptor beta chains drawn from one sample of a study of shared clonotypes between healthy human individuals. TCRdb's table, derived via immunoSEQ multiplex PCR, lists solely in-frame clones and lacks some. This table has more than 2 million clones, nearly 97% appearing once. The sequencing sample was made of naive CD4+ T cells sorted from blood. Every receptor here comes from a man between 18 and 29 years old in good health. CDR3s include the opening cysteine and the closing phenylalanine or tryptophan. The D gene is left open where the match is weak. Clone size is shown for a subset of rows, as once, few, many or a class of expanded clone.

j_call | d_call | clone_size | v_call | cdr3_length | cdr3_aa | cdr3_nt
TRBJ2-2 | TRBD2 | NA | TRBV30 | 16 | CAWSLTSGRMGGELFF | TGTGCCTGGAGTCTGACTAGCGGGAGAATGGGCGGGGAGCTGTTTTTT
TRBJ2-2 | NA | NA | TRBV28 | 14 | CASSRTSNTGELFF | TGTGCCAGCAGCCGGACAAGTAACACCGGGGAGCTGTTTTTT
TRBJ1-6 | TRBD1 | NA | TRBV30 | 15 | CAWSPDRGYNSPLHF | TGTGCCTGGAGTCCGGACAGGGGTTATAATTCACCCCTCCACTTT
TRBJ1-4 | NA | NA | TRBV28 | 17 | CASTSPGGWGGDEKLFF | TGTGCCAGCACCTCCCCCGGGGGCTGGGGGGGCGATGAAAAACTGTTTTTT
TRBJ1-5 | NA | NA | TRBV19 | 15 | CASSIEQGGRQPQHF | TGTGCCAGTAGTATAGAACAGGGAGGGCGGCAGCCCCAGCATTTT
TRBJ2-2 | TRBD2 | NA | TRBV10-3 | 14 | CAISRLAEDGELFF | TGTGCCATCAGCAGACTAGCGGAGGACGGGGAGCTGTTTTTT
TRBJ1-2 | NA | NA | TRBV7-9 | 13 | CASSSGGFGGYTF | TGTGCCAGCAGCTCCGGAGGTTTTGGTGGCTACACCTTC
TRBJ2-7 | NA | NA | TRBV15 | 15 | CATSRVPADSYEQYF | TGTGCCACCAGCAGAGTTCCAGCGGATTCCTACGAGCAGTACTTC
TRBJ1-3 | NA | NA | TRBV7-9 | 15 | CASSYVPGTKNTIYF | TGTGCCAGCAGCTACGTACCCGGGACAAAAAACACCATATATTTT
TRBJ2-1 | TRBD2 | NA | TRBV4-3 | 18 | CASSPRGTAGRFNNEQFF | TGCGCCAGCAGCCCTAGAGGGACTGCCGGGAGGTTCAACAATGAGCAGTTCTTC
TRBJ1-4 | NA | once | TRBV11-1 | 14 | CASSRRTGNEKLFF | TGTGCCAGCAGTAGACGGACGGGGAATGAAAAACTGTTTTTT
TRBJ1-3 | NA | once | TRBV7-9 | 14 | CASSLRASGNTIYF | TGTGCCAGCAGCTTAAGGGCCTCTGGAAACACCATATATTTT
TRBJ2-5 | TRBD2 | NA | TRBV10-3 | 16 | CATYPGLAGGQETQYF | TGTGCCACCTACCCGGGACTAGCGGGGGGTCAAGAGACCCAGTACTTC
TRBJ2-7 | TRBD2 | NA | TRBV10-1 | 17 | CASSEGTSGRRAHEQYF | TGCGCCAGCAGTGAGGGGACTAGCGGGAGAAGGGCCCACGAGCAGTACTTC
TRBJ2-3 | NA | NA | TRBV5-5 | 14 | CASSLDSSTDTQYF | TGTGCCAGCAGCCTGGACAGCAGCACAGATACGCAGTATTTT
TRBJ2-3 | NA | NA | TRBV5-1 | 15 | CASSMTTASTDTQYF | TGCGCCAGCAGCATGACCACAGCGAGCACAGATACGCAGTATTTT
TRBJ1-2 | NA | NA | TRBV5-1 | 14 | CASSLVAFGYGYTF | TGCGCCAGCAGCTTGGTCGCGTTTGGCTATGGCTACACCTTC
TRBJ2-3 | TRBD2 | NA | TRBV5-4 | 18 | CASSPAGTSGGATDTQYF | TGTGCCAGCAGCCCGGCGGGGACTAGCGGGGGGGCCACAGATACGCAGTATTTT
TRBJ1-2 | TRBD1 | NA | TRBV6-5 | 14 | CASSWDRTRPGYTF | TGTGCCAGCAGTTGGGACAGAACCCGACCAGGCTACACCTTC
TRBJ1-1 | NA | NA | TRBV6-1 | 15 | CASGLAPGANTEAFF | TGTGCCAGCGGGTTGGCCCCAGGGGCGAACACTGAAGCTTTCTTT
TRBJ2-3 | TRBD1 | NA | TRBV9 | 14 | CASSKTGLTDTQYF | TGTGCCAGCAGCAAGACAGGGTTAACAGATACGCAGTATTTT
TRBJ1-2 | TRBD1 | once | TRBV5-1 | 14 | CASSLYAGGHGYTF | TGCGCCAGCAGCTTGTATGCAGGGGGCCATGGCTACACCTTC
TRBJ2-5 | TRBD2 | NA | TRBV5-6 | 15 | CASSSSGIRGETQYF | TGTGCCAGCAGCTCTAGCGGGATTCGGGGAGAGACCCAGTACTTC
TRBJ2-7 | NA | NA | TRBV7-8 | 14 | CASSSRVLANEQYF | TGTGCCAGCAGCTCCAGGGTTTTGGCTAACGAGCAGTACTTC
TRBJ1-6 | NA | NA | TRBV25-1 | 18 | CASSEGSELTGPNSPLHF | TGTGCCAGCAGTGAGGGGTCGGAGCTGACAGGACCCAATTCACCCCTCCACTTT
TRBJ2-7 | NA | NA | TRBV19 | 14 | CASSFGYSSYEQYF | TGTGCCAGTAGTTTTGGGTACAGCTCCTACGAGCAGTACTTC
TRBJ2-4 | NA | NA | TRBV5-1 | 16 | CASKGLGGPGKNIQYF | TGCGCCAGCAAGGGACTCGGGGGCCCCGGCAAAAACATTCAGTACTTC
TRBJ2-3 | TRBD2 | NA | TRBV4-2 | 13 | CASSQGGSDTQYF | TGTGCCAGCAGCCAGGGGGGGTCAGATACGCAGTATTTT
TRBJ1-2 | NA | NA | TRBV7-8 | 14 | CASSLGLGDYGYTF | TGTGCCAGCAGCTTAGGGTTAGGGGACTATGGCTACACCTTC
TRBJ1-1 | NA | NA | TRBV6-6 | 13 | CASSYSGVSEAFF | TGTGCCAGCAGTTACTCGGGGGTCTCTGAAGCTTTCTTT
TRBJ2-7 | NA | NA | TRBV30 | 13 | CAWSEGSSYEQYF | TGTGCCTGGAGTGAGGGTAGCTCCTACGAGCAGTACTTC
TRBJ2-7 | TRBD2 | NA | TRBV6-5 | 14 | CASSYRAGAYEQYF | TGTGCCAGCAGTTACCGGGCGGGGGCCTACGAGCAGTACTTC
TRBJ1-2 | TRBD1 | NA | TRBV5-1 | 13 | CASSVDRGYGYTF | TGCGCCAGCAGCGTCGACAGGGGGTATGGCTACACCTTC
TRBJ2-5 | NA | NA | TRBV15 | 16 | CATSRAGTAGQETQYF | TGTGCCACCAGCAGAGCGGGCACGGCTGGCCAAGAGACCCAGTACTTC
TRBJ1-1 | NA | once | TRBV10-3 | 15 | CASLGSASLSTEAFF | TGTGCCAGCCTCGGGAGTGCCTCTTTGAGCACTGAAGCTTTCTTT
TRBJ2-7 | NA | NA | TRBV2 | 12 | CASSSDWLEQYF | TGTGCCAGCAGTTCAGATTGGCTCGAGCAGTACTTC
TRBJ2-3 | NA | NA | TRBV29-1 | 12 | CSVDTGTDTQYF | TGCAGCGTTGATACCGGCACAGATACGCAGTATTTT
TRBJ2-2 | TRBD2 | NA | TRBV10-3 | 15 | CAIIGIAGAAGELFF | TGTGCCATCATCGGAATAGCGGGGGCGGCCGGGGAGCTGTTTTTT
TRBJ1-2 | NA | NA | TRBV11-2 | 17 | CASSLVSPGKSSYGYTF | TGTGCCAGCAGCTTAGTAAGTCCAGGGAAATCTTCCTATGGCTACACCTTC
TRBJ1-3 | TRBD1 | once | TRBV11-2 | 16 | CASSLQGTTSGNTIYF | TGTGCCAGCAGCCTACAGGGGACGACCTCTGGAAACACCATATATTTT
TRBJ2-5 | NA | NA | TRBV28 | 14 | CASRLPGFEETQYF | TGTGCCAGCAGACTTCCGGGGTTTGAAGAGACCCAGTACTTC
TRBJ2-3 | TRBD2 | once | TRBV4-1 | 17 | CASSQDGASGGYDTQYF | TGCGCCAGCAGCCAAGATGGGGCTAGCGGGGGGTACGATACGCAGTATTTT
TRBJ1-1 | NA | NA | TRBV5-6 | 15 | CASSRERWGNTEAFF | TGTGCCAGCAGCCGGGAGAGGTGGGGCAACACTGAAGCTTTCTTT
TRBJ1-5 | NA | NA | TRBV9 | 14 | CASSVTGGNQPQHF | TGTGCCAGCAGCGTAACAGGTGGCAATCAGCCCCAGCATTTT
TRBJ1-2 | TRBD1 | NA | TRBV30 | 15 | CAWSNKPTGAGGYTF | TGTGCCTGGAGTAACAAACCGACAGGGGCGGGAGGCTACACCTTC
TRBJ1-1 | NA | once | TRBV27 | 14 | CASKVRAANTEAFF | TGTGCCAGCAAGGTTAGGGCAGCGAACACTGAAGCTTTCTTT
TRBJ1-2 | TRBD1 | NA | TRBV5-4 | 12 | CASSLVRGGYTF | TGTGCCAGCAGCTTGGTCAGGGGGGGCTACACCTTC
TRBJ2-7 | NA | NA | TRBV28 | 15 | CASSLGGGLSYEQYF | TGTGCCAGCAGTTTAGGAGGGGGGCTCTCCTACGAGCAGTACTTC
TRBJ2-7 | NA | NA | TRBV7-2 | 14 | CASSLRGITYEQYF | TGTGCCAGCAGCTTACGCGGCATAACCTACGAGCAGTACTTC
TRBJ2-3 | NA | NA | TRBV7-9 | 13 | CASSLLRGDTQYF | TGTGCCAGCAGCCTCCTCAGGGGAGATACGCAGTATTTT
TRBJ2-7 | NA | NA | TRBV6-6 | 12 | CASSYFGDEQYF | TGTGCCAGCAGTTACTTTGGGGACGAGCAGTACTTC